Listed here are 28 T cell receptor beta chains from one sample, sequenced in a study of blood T cell repertoires in COVID-19. Sequencing was performed with immunoSEQ multiplex PCR; in TCRdb, only in-frame clones are kept and a portion is missing. The data show tens of thousands of clones, more than 75% seen once. Sequenced sample: peripheral blood. These receptors all come from a woman of 80 years or more with active or convalescent COVID-19.

This clone occurred once. This chain links TRBV19 with TRBJ2-2, with 7 bases fitting TRBD2. V shed 1 base, J shed 2 bases, and the junction held 4 bases outside the gene matches. Germline loops: CDR1 LNHDA, CDR2 SQIVND (reference sequence). The CDR3 contains 16 residues. The CDR3 region has the DNA TGTGCCAGTAGTATAGCAACGGGGGGAAACACCGGGGAGCTGTTTTTT. It specifies CASSIATGGNTGELFF.

The chain is built from TRBV29-1 and TRBJ1-5; 8 nucleotides align to TRBD1. V lost 7 bases to trimming and J lost 3 bases; unmatched junction nucleotides: 8. The length of the CDR3 is 14 residues. Per the germline V gene, CDR1 is SQVTM and CDR2 is ANQGSEA. The CDR3, as DNA: TGCAGCGCTACGCAGGGGGCCCCCAATCAGCCCCAGCATTTT. This translates into CSATQGAPNQPQHF.

The chain couples TRBV3-1 (or the pseudogene TRBV3-2) to TRBJ1-6; no firm D call. This CDR3 is 16 amino acids long. Germline values: CDR1 LGHDT, CDR2 YNNKEL (reference sequence). Trimming pared 4 bases from V and 9 bases from J, leaving 19 bases between. This CDR3 is CASSPPNPCNISPLHF. The CDR3 bases are TGTGCCAGCAGCCCCCCGAACCCATGCAACATTTCACCCCTCCACTTT.

The chain joins TRBV6-5 to TRBJ1-2, with TRBD1 identical over 8 bases. The CDR3 totals 13 residues. Germline CDR1 and CDR2: MNHEY and SVGAGI. J was trimmed by 7 bases and V by 7 bases; bases with no gene match: 8. CDR3 nucleotides: TGTGCCAGCACCCTCGACAGGGGTTTTGGCTACACCTTC. Translated: CASTLDRGFGYTF.

Here the CDR3 reads CASSLVSGTGQVEQYF. The CDR3 DNA reads TGTGCCAGCAGCTTAGTGAGTGGGACAGGCCAGGTAGAGCAGTACTTC. This chain connects TRBV7-9 to TRBJ2-7; 8 positions agree with TRBD1. The CDR3 is made up of 16 amino acids. V lost 1 base, J lost 7 bases, and 12 bases stayed unmatched. Germline CDR1 is SEHNR and CDR2 is FQNEAQ (reference sequence).

This clone showed up just once. The DNA of the CDR3 is TGTGCCAGCAGCGTATACCTAGCTCCTGCCTATGAGCAGTTCTTC. Amino acids: CASSVYLAPAYEQFF. The rearrangement joins TRBV9 to TRBJ2-1; possible D gene TRBD2, 5 bases. This CDR3 has 15 amino acids. CDR1 is SGDLS and CDR2 is YYNGEE in the germline V gene. V lost 1 base, J lost 8 bases, and 16 bases lay in between.

V gene TRBV7-6 combines with J gene TRBJ2-6; tentatively, D is TRBD2 (6 bases). Germline CDR1 is SGHVS and CDR2 is FNYEAQ. The germline V and J ends were trimmed by 4 bases and 6 bases, with 19 bases remaining between them. The CDR3 is made up of 17 amino acids. CDR3 protein: CASSSFAGRLQANVLTF. In nucleotides, the CDR3 is TGTGCCAGCAGCTCCTTCGCGGGGCGCCTACAGGCCAACGTCCTGACTTTC.

This clone has just a few counts. The rearrangement uses TRBV29-1 and TRBJ2-5; D might be TRBD1 (6 bases). CDR1 and CDR2 (germline): SQVTM, ANQGSEA. The CDR3 consists of 13 residues. Trimming stripped 4 bases from V and 1 base from J, with 10 bases between. The CDR3 DNA follows: TGCAGCGTTGTCGGACAGCCCCAAGAGACCCAGTACTTC. It codes for CSVVGQPQETQYF.

The chain couples TRBV11-2 to TRBJ1-1; D possibly corresponds to TRBD1 (5 bases). The CDR3 has 15 amino acids. V lost 5 bases, J lost 0 bases, and 13 bases lay in between. Germline assignment: CDR1 SGHAT and CDR2 FQNNGV. DNA of the CDR3: TGTGCCAGCAGCGACAGCCCCATCATGAACACTGAAGCTTTCTTT. This encodes CASSDSPIMNTEAFF.

The rearrangement joins TRBV6-6 to TRBJ1-2, with a possible D match to TRBD1 (6 bases). The CDR3 covers 13 residues. The germline V gene has CDR1 MNHNY and CDR2 SVGAGI (reference sequence). Trimming took off 4 bases at V and 3 bases at J, with 9 bases between the two ends. This chain's CDR3 is CASSSWTDYGYTF. The CDR3 nucleotides read TGTGCCAGCAGTTCCTGGACAGACTATGGCTACACCTTC.

The genes are TRBV11-2 and TRBJ2-1; weak D call: TRBD2 (6 bases). The CDR3 is 10 residues long. V dropped 8 bases and J dropped 10 bases, with 9 bases sitting between them. The V gene's germline CDR1 is SGHAT and CDR2 FQNNGV. This CDR3 is CASSRGEQFF. The CDR3 nucleotides read TGTGCCAGCTCACGGGGGGAGCAGTTCTTC.

The chain links TRBV7-9 to TRBJ2-5, with D possibly matching TRBD1 (6 bases). V lost 0 bases and J 5 bases, leaving 16 bases between the germline ends. The germline CDR1 and CDR2 sequences are SEHNR and FQNEAQ (reference sequence). This CDR3 contains 16 residues. The CDR3 spells CASSLAGGPKAETQYF. The CDR3 DNA follows: TGTGCCAGCAGCTTAGCAGGGGGACCCAAGGCGGAGACCCAGTACTTC.

The chain employs TRBV6-6 and TRBJ2-5, with 11 positions matching TRBD1. V lost 6 bases, J lost 1 base, and 7 bases stayed unmatched. Germline assignment: CDR1 MNHNY and CDR2 SVGAGI (reference sequence). This CDR3 has 16 amino acids. As DNA, the CDR3 is TGTGCCAGCAGAGAGACCGGGACAGGGGGCCAAGAGACCCAGTACTTC. It translates to CASRETGTGGQETQYF.

This chain joins TRBV21-1 and TRBJ2-3; TRBD1 is the table's D call, not checked against the DNA. TRBV21-1 has pseudogene status. The CDR3 contains 12 residues. The CDR3 sequence is CASSDRSDTQYF. Written as DNA, the CDR3 is TGTGCCAGCAGCGACAGGTCAGATACGCAGTATTTT.

V and J are TRBV7-9 and TRBJ1-2; D is possibly TRBD1 (6 bases). The ends were cut back, 5 bases at V and 8 bases at J, with 15 bases in the middle. This CDR3 region has 13 residues. Germline V gene data show CDR1 as SEHNR and CDR2 as FQNEAQ (reference sequence). For the CDR3, the DNA is TGTGCCAGCAGCCCCTCGACAGGCGGAGGCTACACCTTC. This encodes CASSPSTGGGYTF.

V usage is TRBV10-3 and J usage is TRBJ1-1; 8 nucleotides match TRBD1. The CDR3 loop spans 13 amino acids. Germline values: CDR1 ENHRY, CDR2 SYGVKD. Germline trimming cut 10 bases from V and 1 base from J; bases unmatched to any gene: 5. DNA for the CDR3: TGTGCCACTACAGGGGGGCCGAACACTGAAGCTTTCTTT. This encodes CATTGGPNTEAFF.

The V gene is TRBV30, the J gene TRBJ1-2; D unresolved. From germline, CDR1 is GTSNPN and CDR2 SVGIG (reference sequence). Deletions cut 4 bases from V and 4 bases from J, with 13 bases between. This CDR3 is 13 amino acids long. Here the CDR3 DNA reads TGTGCCTGGACCCCCATTCCGGGCTATGGCTACACCTTC. This translates into CAWTPIPGYGYTF.

The V gene is TRBV7-2, the J gene TRBJ1-1; D is unresolved. V lost 5 bases, J lost 2 bases, and 15 bases lay in between. CDR3 size: 15 residues. CDR1 is SGHTA, CDR2 FQGNSA, per germline. The CDR3 protein is CASSHRSLSNTEAFF. The CDR3 nucleotides read TGTGCCAGCAGCCACAGAAGTTTAAGTAACACTGAAGCTTTCTTT. Filled out from reference TRBV7-2 and TRBJ1-1, the complete variable domain reads GAGVSQSPSNKVTEKGKDVELRCDPISGHTALYWYRQSLGQGLEFLIYFQGNSAPDKSGLPSDRFSAERTGGSVSTLTIQRTQQEDSAVYLCASSHRSLSNTEAFFGQGTRLTVV.

This rearrangement joins TRBV11-2 to TRBJ1-5; no reliable D call. CDR3 length: 17 residues. Trimming took off 1 base at V and 4 bases at J, with 17 bases between the two ends. CDR1 is SGHAT, CDR2 FQNNGV, per germline. The DNA of the CDR3 is TGTGCCAGCAGCTTAGTGGGTTATCGGAGACCTAATCAGCCCCAGCATTTT. Translation: CASSLVGYRRPNQPQHF.

The V gene is TRBV7-9, the J gene TRBJ2-7; tentative D call: TRBD1 (5 bases). The CDR3 totals 18 residues. Trimming removed 10 bases from V and 4 bases from J, with 32 bases in between. Germline V CDR1 and CDR2: SEHNR, FQNEAQ (reference sequence). The CDR3 sequence: CAIPLGLGGDKVMYEQYF. CDR3 DNA: TGTGCCATACCCCTGGGGCTGGGCGGCGATAAGGTGATGTACGAGCAGTACTTC.

This clone rates as large. V and J are TRBV5-6 and TRBJ1-5; no firm D call. Trimming pared 7 bases from V and 0 bases from J, leaving 11 bases between. Looked up from germline, CDR1 is SGHDT and CDR2 is YYEEEE. The CDR3 has 14 residues. CDR3: CASGQVHSNQPQHF. For the CDR3, the DNA is TGTGCCAGCGGCCAGGTCCATAGCAATCAGCCCCAGCATTTT.

The chain combines TRBV6-5 with TRBJ1-4, with TRBD1 identical over 7 bases. Germline assignment: CDR1 MNHEY and CDR2 SVGAGI. This CDR3 region has 15 residues. Trimming took 4 bases from V and 5 from J; bases not matched to a gene: 7. This chain's CDR3 is CASSFSTGMNEKLFF. In nucleotides, the CDR3 is TGTGCCAGCAGTTTCTCGACAGGGATGAATGAAAAACTGTTTTTT.

The V and J genes are TRBV3-1 (or the pseudogene TRBV3-2) and TRBJ1-6; D ambiguous. Trimming pared 0 bases from V and 3 bases from J, leaving 12 bases between. CDR1 is LGHDT, CDR2 YNNKEL, per germline (reference sequence). The length of the CDR3 is 17 residues. CDR3 protein: CASSQERGPFYNSPLHF. The CDR3 DNA follows: TGTGCCAGCAGCCAAGAACGTGGCCCCTTCTATAATTCACCCCTCCACTTT.

CDR3 bases: TGTGCCAGCTCACCACCGGCAGGTCACGGTGAAAAACTGTTTTTT. Translated: CASSPPAGHGEKLFF. V gene TRBV18 combines with J gene TRBJ1-4; the D is unclear. Germline values: CDR1 KGHSH, CDR2 LQKENI. This CDR3 comprises 15 residues. V lost 0 bases and J 7 bases, leaving 12 bases between the germline ends.

The chain links TRBV11-2 to TRBJ2-7, with D unresolved. Per the germline V gene, CDR1 is SGHAT and CDR2 is FQNNGV. V gave up 4 bases and J gave up 2 bases, with 15 bases separating them. The CDR3 has 15 residues. In DNA form, the CDR3 reads TGTGCCAGCAGCTCCGAGGAGCTAGTCACCTACGAGCAGTACTTC. It is translated as CASSSEELVTYEQYF.

This clone was detected only once. The CDR3 DNA follows: TGTGCCAGCAGTTTATCGGGGAGCGCCAAAAACATTCAGTACTTC. Its translation: CASSLSGSAKNIQYF. The chain combines TRBV6-5 with TRBJ2-4; tentatively, D is TRBD2 (5 bases). The V end lost 4 bases, the J end lost 1 base, and 11 bases lay between the germline ends. The germline gives CDR1 MNHEY, CDR2 SVGAGI. CDR3 length equals 15 residues.

The rearrangement uses TRBV2 and TRBJ2-4, with 9 bases fitting TRBD2. The CDR3 is 19 amino acids. From germline, CDR1 is SNHLY and CDR2 FYNNEI. J gave up 0 bases and V 8 bases, and 17 bases lay outside the gene matches. CDR3 in amino acids: CASDPKRLAGTLAKNIQYF. The CDR3 DNA reads as TGTGCCAGCGACCCGAAGCGGCTAGCGGGGACACTAGCCAAAAACATTCAGTACTTC.

This clone was observed a single time. The V call is TRBV19, the J call TRBJ2-2; 8 nucleotides align to TRBD2. The trim removed 7 bases at V and 6 bases at J, leaving 13 bases unmatched. The CDR3 length is 16 residues. Germline values: CDR1 LNHDA, CDR2 SQIVND (reference sequence). CDR3 in DNA: TGTGCCAGTATTCCGACTAGCGAAACTCATGCCGGGGAGCTGTTTTTT. Residues: CASIPTSETHAGELFF.